The 29 T cell receptor beta chains given below trace back to one sample, sequenced in a study of T-cell memory formation after mild COVID-19. Each CDR3 protein gets one entry after TCRdb re-called the 5' RACE reads with MiXCR. The sample carries under 400,000 distinct CDR3 sequences, 28% recorded once. Sequences were obtained from PBMCs or a T cell subset sorted from them (not recorded which). The receptors derive from an adult woman who had mild COVID-19 (a few samples of this study predate the infection). Cell type and time point are not known.

This clonotype was counted ten times or more. This rearrangement joins TRBV4-3 to TRBJ2-7, with TRBD1 identical over 7 bases. The germline V gene encodes CDR1 LGHNA and CDR2 YSLEER. This CDR3 is 16 amino acids long. The V segment lost 0 bases and the J segment 4 bases; nucleotides outside the gene matches: 9. The CDR3, as DNA: TGCGCCAGCAGCCAAGATTTACTCTCAGGGGGTTACGAGCAGTACTTC. This gives the protein CASSQDLLSGGYEQYF.

CDR3 sequence reads: CASSPDPEGTEAFF. In nucleotides, the CDR3 is TGTGCCAGCAGCCCGGACCCCGAGGGCACTGAAGCTTTCTTT. The rearrangement joins TRBV6-4 to TRBJ1-1; D gene uncertain. Germline lookup yields CDR1 MRHNA and CDR2 SNTAGT. V lost 6 bases, J lost 4 bases, and 15 bases lay in between. This CDR3 has 14 amino acids.

The sample holds a few counts of this clonotype. At one boundary the junction diverges from the germline segment, which might be a read error. The chain combines TRBV7-6 with TRBJ2-1, with TRBD2 identical over 12 bases. The CDR3 contains 15 residues. Germline V gene lookup returns CDR1 SGHVS and CDR2 FNYEAQ. The DNA of the CDR3 is TGTGCCAGCAGCCTAGCTAGCGGGAGGGCCAATGAGCAGTTCTTC. Its protein product is CASSLASGRANEQFF.

The gene calls are TRBV19 and TRBJ1-6; 7 nucleotides match TRBD1. The junction had 16 bases not matched to a gene; V was cut back by 5 bases and J by 9 bases. Germline-derived CDR1 and CDR2 are LNHDA and SQIVND (reference sequence). The CDR3 loop spans 17 amino acids. The CDR3: CASSSSTGARNRSPLHF. As DNA, the CDR3 is TGTGCCAGTAGTTCGTCAACAGGGGCTCGTAATCGTTCACCCCTCCACTTT.

The chain employs TRBV20-1 and TRBJ1-5, with TRBD1 matching 7 bases. The CDR3 is made up of 16 amino acids. J was trimmed by 7 bases and V by 0 bases; bases with no gene match: 12. The germline gives CDR1 DFQATT, CDR2 SNEGSKA (reference sequence). This CDR3 is CSAREGGGAVLQPQHF. CDR3 DNA sequence: TGCAGTGCTAGAGAAGGAGGGGGCGCGGTCCTCCAGCCCCAGCATTTT.

V and J are TRBV5-8 and TRBJ2-7; D unclear. The CDR3 sequence is 15 residues long. Looked up from germline, CDR1 is SGHTS and CDR2 is YDEGEE. V lost 3 bases and J lost 2, with 15 bases in between. The CDR3 DNA is TGTGCCAGCAGCTACCGGACGGATCCGCCCTACGAGCAGTACTTC. It codes for CASSYRTDPPYEQYF.

This clonotype occurred a few times. This chain connects TRBV12-3 or TRBV12-4 to TRBJ2-5; 9 nucleotides agree with TRBD1. The junction had 7 bases not matched to a gene; V was cut back by 5 bases and J by 3 bases. CDR3 length: 15 amino acids. The CDR3 coding sequence is TGTGCCAGCAGTCTTACCGGGACAGGGAAAGAGACCCAGTACTTC. This sequence encodes CASSLTGTGKETQYF.

Of note for this clonotype: Just one base apart from a much larger clone, this may be a read error. The chain has TRBV6-5 and TRBJ2-3; D ambiguous. In germline, CDR1 is MNHEY, CDR2 SVGAGI. The CDR3 is made up of 14 amino acids. The CDR3 DNA reads TGTGGCAGCAGTCGCATAGCTAGCACAGATACGCAGTATTTT. Its translation: CGSSRIASTDTQYF.

In the case of this clonotype: The CDR3 does not close with the conserved phenylalanine or tryptophan, likely indicating a read error. The chain links TRBV20-1 to TRBJ2-7, with D maybe TRBD1 (6 bases). The germline V gene encodes CDR1 DFQATT and CDR2 SNEGSKA (reference sequence). V lost 3 bases to trimming and J lost 3 bases, with 12 bases between them. The CDR3 is 13 amino acids. The CDR3 DNA sequence: TGCAGTGCTAGGCTTAAGGGGGACTACGAGCAGTACTCC. Its translation: CSARLKGDYEQYS.

The table lists this clonotype with a few counts. The rearrangement uses TRBV4-1 and TRBJ2-7; the match to TRBD1 covers 7 bases. The J segment lost 2 bases and the V segment lost 2 bases, leaving 9 bases of the junction unmatched. The CDR3 is made up of 16 amino acids. Per germline, CDR1 MGHRA and CDR2 YSYEKL. CDR3 protein: CASSQNRDSATYEQYF. The CDR3 coding sequence is TGCGCCAGCAGCCAAAACCGGGACAGCGCAACCTACGAGCAGTACTTC.

The chain has TRBV12-3 or TRBV12-4 and TRBJ2-5; D perhaps matches TRBD2 (6 bases). V was cut by 6 bases and J by 5 bases, with 16 bases left in between. The CDR3 extends over 14 amino acids. In DNA form, the CDR3 reads TGTGCCAGCAGAGACCGGGACGGAGGGGAGACCCAGTACTTC. It is translated as CASRDRDGGETQYF.

This clonotype was recorded a few times. V is TRBV5-1 and J is TRBJ1-2; D remains unclear. This CDR3 contains 13 residues. The germline gives CDR1 SGHRS, CDR2 YFSETQ. V was trimmed by 1 base and J by 4 bases, leaving 8 bases between them. The CDR3 here is CASSLREFYGYTF. CDR3 coding DNA: TGCGCCAGCAGCTTGAGGGAGTTCTATGGCTACACCTTC.

This clonotype was seen ten or more times. The CDR3 DNA is TGTGCCAGCAGTCTGACTAGCCCGTCGACAGATACGCAGTATTTT. As protein: CASSLTSPSTDTQYF. V and J are TRBV12-3 or TRBV12-4 and TRBJ2-3; TRBD2 aligns across 7 bases. V lost 5 bases to trimming and J lost 3 bases; unmatched junction nucleotides: 8. The CDR3 covers 15 residues.

This chain links TRBV7-2 with TRBJ1-1, with D hard to call. The V and J ends lost 3 bases and 0 bases respectively, with 8 bases between them. The V gene's germline CDR1 is SGHTA and CDR2 FQGNSA. This CDR3 is 14 amino acids long. The CDR3 is CASSFQGMNTEAFF. CDR3 DNA: TGTGCCAGCAGCTTCCAAGGGATGAACACTGAAGCTTTCTTT. Using reference TRBV7-2 and TRBJ1-1 for the parts outside the CDR3, the full variable domain is GAGVSQSPSNKVTEKGKDVELRCDPISGHTALYWYRQSLGQGLEFLIYFQGNSAPDKSGLPSDRFSAERTGGSVSTLTIQRTQQEDSAVYLCASSFQGMNTEAFFGQGTRLTVV.

The rearrangement uses TRBV5-1 and TRBJ2-2; D is perhaps TRBD2 (5 bases). Looked up from germline, CDR1 is SGHRS and CDR2 is YFSETQ. CDR3 size: 15 residues. V dropped 2 bases and J dropped 6 bases, with 14 bases sitting between them. The CDR3 sequence is CASSLIGVDAGELFF. Here the CDR3 DNA reads TGCGCCAGCAGCTTAATCGGGGTAGACGCCGGGGAGCTGTTTTTT.

The rearrangement uses TRBV20-1 and TRBJ2-2; D is perhaps TRBD2 (5 bases). CDR3 size: 15 residues. Per germline, CDR1 DFQATT and CDR2 SNEGSKA (reference sequence). The germline V and J ends were trimmed by 1 base and 1 base, with 10 bases remaining between them. CDR3 bases: TGCAGTGCTAGAGGGGAGCGAAAGAACACCGGGGAGCTGTTTTTT. Protein sequence: CSARGERKNTGELFF.

This rearrangement joins TRBV7-8 to TRBJ2-1; unclear D gene. V gave up 5 bases and J gave up 5 bases, with 10 bases separating them. Germline-derived CDR1 and CDR2 are SGHVS and FQNEAQ. This CDR3 spans 13 amino acids. DNA for the CDR3: TGTGCCAGCAGCGTAGACGGAAACAATGAGCAGTTCTTC. As protein: CASSVDGNNEQFF.

In DNA form, the CDR3 reads TGTGCCAGCAGCTCCAGGTCGGGGTACGATACGCAGTATTTT. This translates into CASSSRSGYDTQYF. This chain links TRBV5-5 with TRBJ2-3, with a tentative D call TRBD2 (5 bases). V dropped 3 bases and J dropped 6 bases, with 14 bases sitting between them. Germline V lookup: CDR1 SGHKS, CDR2 YYEKEE (reference sequence). This CDR3 contains 14 residues.

With respect to this clonotype: One end of the junction varies from germline; a read error may be responsible. This chain connects TRBV25-1 to TRBJ2-1; 8 nucleotides match TRBD2. The germline CDR1 and CDR2 sequences are MGHDK and SYGVNS. This CDR3 is built from 14 residues. CDR3 nucleotide sequence: TGTGCCAGCAGTGAATCCCGCCCCGGGACTAGGTGGGTCTTC. Its translation is CASSESRPGTRWVF. The full variable domain, with the rest looked up from reference TRBV25-1 and TRBJ2-1, is EADIYQTPRYLVIGTGKKITLECSQTMGHDKMYWYQQDPGMELHLIHYSYGVNSTEKGDLSSESTVSRIRTEHFPLTLESARPSHTSQYLCASSESRPGTRWVFGPGTRLTVL.

V gene TRBV24-1 combines with J gene TRBJ2-7; D is perhaps TRBD1 (5 bases). V was pared by 4 bases and J by 3 bases, with 12 bases between. The CDR3 spans 14 residues. CDR1 is KGHDR, CDR2 SFDVKD, per germline. The CDR3 sequence is CATSERGSHYEQYF. CDR3 bases: TGTGCCACCAGTGAAAGGGGTTCGCACTACGAGCAGTACTTC.

The DNA of the CDR3 is TGCGCCAGCAGCCATGAGGGACAGCCCTATGGCTACACCTTC. This encodes CASSHEGQPYGYTF. The chain uses TRBV4-1 and TRBJ1-2, with 7 bases aligning to TRBD1. V shed 3 bases and J 4 bases; nucleotides not matched to a gene: 5. Per germline, CDR1 MGHRA and CDR2 YSYEKL. The length of the CDR3 is 14 residues.

The count of this clonotype is one. This CDR3 is CSALPVPGTGDNYGYTF. The CDR3 region has the DNA TGCAGTGCCCTACCCGTCCCCGGGACAGGGGATAACTATGGCTACACCTTC. The chain combines TRBV20-1 with TRBJ1-2; 10 bases align to TRBD1. The CDR3 has 17 residues. Per the germline V gene, CDR1 is DFQATT and CDR2 is SNEGSKA (reference sequence). Trimming at V came to 6 bases and at J to 1 base, leaving 14 bases not matched to a gene.

This clonotype was counted between two and nine times. V usage is TRBV5-4 and J usage is TRBJ2-7; D is uncertain. In germline, CDR1 is SGHNT, CDR2 YYREEE (reference sequence). This CDR3 contains 12 residues. V was pared by 4 bases and J by 12 bases, with 17 bases between. CDR3 residues: CASSLNDFSPYF. The CDR3 region has the DNA TGTGCCAGCAGCCTGAATGACTTTTCACCGTACTTC.

This clonotype showed up just a few times. Relative to the germline gene, one junction end is altered; a read error may explain this. The CDR3 DNA reads TGTGCCAGCAGCTCAGGACCGAACGCTGAAGCTTTCTTT. Its translation: CASSSGPNAEAFF. V gene TRBV7-3 combines with J gene TRBJ1-1; D remains ambiguous. Germline CDR1 SGHTA, CDR2 FQGTGA. This CDR3 spans 13 amino acids.

The CDR3 is CASREDRALTEAFF. The CDR3 DNA follows: TGTGCCAGCAGAGAGGACAGGGCTTTGACTGAAGCTTTCTTT. The rearrangement joins TRBV2 to TRBJ1-1; 8 bases align to TRBD1. Germline trimming cut 6 bases from V and 5 bases from J; bases unmatched to any gene: 8. CDR1 is SNHLY, CDR2 FYNNEI, per germline. The CDR3 sequence is 14 residues long.

The rearrangement links TRBV24-1 to TRBJ2-6; TRBD1 matches at 9 bases. Trimming took 2 bases from V and 0 from J; bases not matched to a gene: 7. The CDR3 runs 19 residues. Germline CDR1 KGHDR, CDR2 SFDVKD. CDR3: CATSDSPGTGPSGANVLTF. The CDR3 nucleotides read TGTGCCACCAGTGATTCCCCCGGGACAGGGCCCTCTGGGGCCAACGTCCTGACTTTC.

The CDR3 nucleotides read TGCGCCAGCAGCTTGAGGCGGGGGGACCATGAGCAGTTCTTC. This sequence encodes CASSLRRGDHEQFF. The chain recombines TRBV5-1 with TRBJ2-1; 8 bases map to TRBD2. The trim removed 1 base at V and 8 bases at J, leaving 5 bases unmatched. The CDR3 runs 14 residues. The germline V gene has CDR1 SGHRS and CDR2 YFSETQ. The full variable domain, completed using reference TRBV5-1 and TRBJ2-1, is KAGVTQTPRYLIKTRGQQVTLSCSPISGHRSVSWYQQTPGQGLQFLFEYFSETQRNKGNFPGRFSGRQFSNSRSEMNVSTLELGDSALYLCASSLRRGDHEQFFGPGTRLTVL.

The chain is built from TRBV7-3 and TRBJ2-1, with a weak D call TRBD2 (6 bases). The V and J ends lost 3 bases and 5 bases respectively, with 11 bases between them. Germline values: CDR1 SGHTA, CDR2 FQGTGA. CDR3 length: 14 amino acids. CDR3 sequence reads: CASSLAGRNNEQFF. The DNA of the CDR3 is TGTGCCAGCAGCTTGGCGGGAAGAAACAATGAGCAGTTCTTC.

The chain has TRBV29-1 and TRBJ1-1, with D perhaps matching TRBD1 (5 bases). Per the germline V gene, CDR1 is SQVTM and CDR2 is ANQGSEA. There are 17 residues in the CDR3. V was clipped by 3 bases and J by 1 base, with 21 bases between them. DNA for the CDR3: TGCAGCGTTGATGGGACGAGTTCCAATTTGAAGAACACTGAAGCTTTCTTT. This codes for CSVDGTSSNLKNTEAFF.